This paragraph reports one TCR beta chain. In the original processing: Reference gene primer amplification gave estimated nucleated cell counts. Produced via immunoSEQ multiplex PCR; TCRdb's table is partial and in-frame only. That table gives V, J and clone size, and the DNA gave D and trimming. Of around 250,000 clones in the sample, roughly nine tenths were seen once. Participant-given clinical history determined each cohort assignment. V dropped 3 bases and J dropped 0; count of bases not matched to a gene: 11. This CDR3 spans 18 amino acids. CDR1 DFQATT and CDR2 SNEGSKA come from the germline V gene (reference sequence). The data derive from a study of blood T cell repertoires in COVID-19. Across the whole study: Collection of acute and convalescent COVID-19 samples took place in the United States, Italy and Spain.

This rearrangement joins TRBV20-1 to TRBJ2-6, with 7 bases aligning to TRBD2. The source of this sequence is a human donor in a cohort exposed to, infected with or recovered from COVID-19 (not recorded which). The donor label of this sample is uncertain. The sample was PBMCs or T cells enriched from blood (not recorded which). Here the CDR3 reads CSASPSGGGLSGANVLTF. In DNA, the CDR3 is TGCAGTGCTAGTCCGTCGGGGGGAGGACTCTCTGGGGCCAACGTCCTGACTTTC.